The 3 T cell receptor beta chains below were found in one sample sequenced in a study of regulatory T cells in long-lasting Graves disease. Time point of the sample: newly diagnosed GD, antithyroid drugs for less than 3 months. RNA from PBMCs was the source of the TCR library. With iRepertoire HTBI primers and Arm-PCR of CDR3 regions, TCR beta libraries were built. From the multiplex PCR reads, TCRdb called clonotypes with MiXCR, one entry per CDR3 protein. The repertoire holds roughly 400,000 distinct CDR3 sequences, 14% to 15% seen once, with about 8.2% in the top ten. This sample was also put to use in a study of T cells in Graves' hyperthyroidism and ophthalmopathy.

This specimen consisted of peripheral blood mononuclear cells (PBMCs), obtained at new diagnosis, from a patient treated with antithyroid drugs. The receptor set was obtained from a woman between 40 and 55 years old with Graves disease.

This clonotype was recorded many times. The rearrangement joins TRBV28 to TRBJ2-6; D is possibly TRBD2 (5 bases). Germline lookup yields CDR1 MDHEN and CDR2 SYDVKM. The V gene lost 4 bases and the J gene lost 0 bases, with 7 bases spanning the gap. The CDR3 is made up of 15 amino acids. The CDR3 is CASSSGNSGANVLTF. The CDR3 nucleotides read TGTGCCAGCAGTTCCGGGAACTCTGGGGCCAACGTCCTGACTTTC. Using reference TRBV28 and TRBJ2-6 for the parts outside the CDR3, the full variable domain is DVKVTQSSRYLVKRTGEKVFLECVQDMDHENMFWYRQDPGLGLRLIYFSYDVKMKEKGDIPEGYSVSREKKERFSLILESASTNQTSMYLCASSSGNSGANVLTFGAGSRLTVL.

This clonotype was detected many times. At one boundary the junction diverges from the germline segment, which might be a read error. The V call is TRBV5-1, the J call TRBJ2-2; 7 positions match TRBD1. This CDR3 has 14 amino acids. Germline V CDR1 and CDR2: SGHRS, YFSETQ. This CDR3 reads CASSLDRDTGELFF. The DNA of the CDR3 is TGTGCCAGCAGCTTAGACAGGGACACCGGGGAGCTGTTTTTT.

This clonotype was seen repeatedly, ten times or more. CDR3 sequence (DNA): TGTGCCAGCAGCCTACCGCTGACAGCAAACTATGGCTACACCTTC. Translating it yields CASSLPLTANYGYTF. The V call is TRBV28, the J call TRBJ1-2, with D possibly TRBD1 on 5 matching bases. The CDR3 runs to 15 residues. V lost 6 bases and J 2 bases, leaving 16 bases between the germline ends. From germline, CDR1 is MDHEN and CDR2 SYDVKM.